This record looks at one TCR beta chain sequence and its context. The germline V gene has CDR1 GTSNPN and CDR2 SVGIG (reference sequence). V lost 3 bases and J lost 1; bases outside the gene matches: 0. The CDR3 contains 13 residues. The data are from a study of blood T cell repertoires in COVID-19. In the authors' methods: Cell counts per sample came from amplifying reference gene primers. The repertoire was sequenced with immunoSEQ multiplex PCR; TCRdb's copy has only in-frame clones and lacks some. V, J and clone size are taken as reported in that table, and D and trimming were inferred from the DNA itself. The table shows about 53,000 clones, with 70% to 90% occurring only once.

The origin of this receptor is a man between 65 and 80 years old with active COVID-19. The chain has TRBV30 and TRBJ2-4; 7 nucleotides align to TRBD2. Sequencing used peripheral blood. This CDR3 is CAWSGGAKNIQYF. The CDR3, as DNA: TGTGCCTGGAGCGGGGGGGCCAAAAACATTCAGTACTTC. The entire variable domain, with the rest obtained from reference TRBV30 and TRBJ2-4, is as follows: SQTIHQWPATLVQPVGSPLSLECTVEGTSNPNLYWYRQAAGRGLQLLFYSVGIGQISSEVPQNLSASRPQDRQFILSSKKLLLSDSGFYLCAWSGGAKNIQYFGAGTRLSVL.